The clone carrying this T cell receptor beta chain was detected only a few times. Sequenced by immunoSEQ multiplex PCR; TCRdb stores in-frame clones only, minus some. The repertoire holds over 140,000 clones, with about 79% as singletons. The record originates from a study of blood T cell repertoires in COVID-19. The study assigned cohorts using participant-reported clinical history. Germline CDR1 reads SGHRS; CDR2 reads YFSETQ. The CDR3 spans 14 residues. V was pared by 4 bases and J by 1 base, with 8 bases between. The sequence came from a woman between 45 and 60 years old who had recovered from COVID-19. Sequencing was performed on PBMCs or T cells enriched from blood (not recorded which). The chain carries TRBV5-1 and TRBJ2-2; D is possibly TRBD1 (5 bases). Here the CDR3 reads CASSRTRNTGELFF. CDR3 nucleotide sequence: TGCGCCAGCAGCCGGACAAGGAACACCGGGGAGCTGTTTTTT.